This passage covers 11 T cell receptor beta chains from one sample sequenced in a study of T cells in women clearing cervical HPV infection. TCRdb's copy holds only in-frame clones and misses some; the assay was immunoSEQ multiplex PCR. The sample includes about 40,000 clones. The sequenced sample consisted of blood buffy coat. The receptors derive from a woman between 18 and 70 years old with a cervical HPV16 infection that either progressed to CIN3+ or cleared (not recorded which).

Turning to this clone: The CDR3 end lies 3 residues beyond the end of the read and is filled in from the germline J gene. V gene TRBV5-8 combines with J gene TRBJ2-5; 13 positions agree with TRBD2. The CDR3 is 14 residues long. CDR1 is SGHTS, CDR2 YDEGEE, per germline. V shed 5 bases, J shed 5 bases, and the junction held 3 bases outside the gene matches. CDR3 loop: CASSPGLAGETQYF. Partial CDR3 DNA: TGTGCCAGCAGTCCGGGACTAGCGGGGGAGACC.

About this clone: With the read ending 3 residues before the CDR3 end, the germline J gene is used to fill in that end. V and J are TRBV20-1 and TRBJ1-6; D may be TRBD1 (5 bases). This CDR3 spans 14 amino acids. Per the germline V gene, CDR1 is DFQATT and CDR2 is SNEGSKA (reference sequence). V dropped 4 bases and J dropped 5 bases, with 12 bases sitting between them. CDR3 region: CSAKGQGDNSPLHF. The part of the CDR3 DNA that was read is TGCAGTGCTAAGGGGCAGGGAGATAATTCACCC.

Comments on this clone: The CDR3 end lies 3 residues beyond the end of the read and is filled in from the germline J gene. This chain joins TRBV6-1 and TRBJ2-5; the match to TRBD2 covers 9 bases. The germline V gene encodes CDR1 MNHNS and CDR2 SASEGT. V was pared by 2 bases and J by 5 bases, with 9 bases of the junction left unmatched. The CDR3 is 16 residues long. CDR3 loop: CASSESSGGLGETQYF. The covered CDR3 bases are TGTGCCAGCAGTGAATCCAGCGGGGGGCTCGGCGAGACC.

About this clone: The CDR3 is cut off 3 residues early in the read; its end comes from the germline J gene. The chain carries TRBV10-1 and TRBJ2-1; TRBD2 matches 7 bases. J gave up 9 bases and V 4 bases, and 0 bases lay outside the gene matches. CDR3 length equals 11 residues. CDR1 is WNHNN and CDR2 is SYGVQD in the germline V gene (reference sequence). The CDR3 bases that were read are TGCGCCAGCAGTGGGGGGGGTGAG. Its translation: CASSGGGE. The whole CDR3 protein is CASSGGGEQFF.

Of note for this clone: The read comes to an end 3 residues before the CDR3 does, leaving the germline J gene to fill in the end. Distinct nucleotide sequences in the sample also encode this CDR3. The chain combines TRBV7-9 with TRBJ2-1; 8 bases map to TRBD2. This CDR3 region has 15 residues. The germline gives CDR1 SEHNR, CDR2 FQNEAQ (reference sequence). The ends lost 2 bases at V and 4 bases at J; junction bases unmatched: 4. This chain's CDR3 is CASSLRGGSYNEQFF. Incomplete CDR3 DNA: TGTGCCAGCAGCTTACGGGGGGGCAGTTACAATGAG. Drawing the rest from reference TRBV7-9 and TRBJ2-1, the complete variable domain is DTGVSQNPRHKITKRGQNVTFRCDPISEHNRLYWYRQTLGQGPEFLTYFQNEAQLEKSRLLSDRFSAERPKGSFSTLEIQRTEQGDSAMYLCASSLRGGSYNEQFFGPGTRLTVL.

With regard to this clone: The read is 3 residues too short to cover the CDR3 end, so that end is filled in from the germline J gene. The gene calls are TRBV4-2 and TRBJ1-1, with TRBD1 as a possible D gene (6 bases). The CDR3 is made up of 11 amino acids. Trimming shortened V by 11 bases and J by 4 bases, and 11 bases separated the two germline ends. Germline V lookup: CDR1 LGHNA, CDR2 YNFKEQ. The part of the CDR3 DNA that was read is TGTGCCCCCAGGGGTATCACTGAA. It codes for CAPRGITE. The whole CDR3 sequence is CAPRGITEAFF.

Notes on this clone: Read sequence stops 3 residues before the CDR3 end, and the germline J gene provides the missing end. This sequence joins TRBV20-1 and TRBJ1-1, with D possibly TRBD1 on 6 matching bases. This CDR3 contains 16 residues. Trimming took 3 bases from V and 3 from J, leaving 20 bases between them. Germline V gene data show CDR1 as DFQATT and CDR2 as SNEGSKA (reference sequence). CDR3 DNA, as far as it was read: TGCAGTGCTAGGGAAGGAGGCAGGGGAGGACACACTGAA. It translates to CSAREGGRGGHTE. The full-length CDR3 reads as CSAREGGRGGHTEAFF.

About this clone itself: The read comes to an end 3 residues before the CDR3 does, leaving the germline J gene to fill in the end. The chain recombines TRBV19 with TRBJ2-6; 7 bases fit TRBD2. The J segment lost 0 bases and the V segment lost 1 base, leaving 0 bases of the junction unmatched. Germline CDR1 is LNHDA and CDR2 is SQIVND (reference sequence). The CDR3 consists of 16 residues. CDR3 bases read: TGTGCCAGTAGTATAGCGGGGGGCTCTGGGGCCAACGTC. It translates to CASSIAGGSGANV. From start to end, the CDR3 is CASSIAGGSGANVLTF.

Points on this clone: The CDR3 end is not reached by the read, which stops 3 residues before it; the germline J gene fills it in. The V gene is TRBV20-1, the J gene TRBJ2-3; D unclear. The CDR3 contains 14 residues. The germline V gene has CDR1 DFQATT and CDR2 SNEGSKA (reference sequence). The V end was cut by 3 bases, the J end by 0 bases, with 10 bases between. Incomplete CDR3 DNA: TGCAGTGCTAGCGACTCCTGGAGCACAGATACG. Protein product: CSASDSWSTDT. Given in full, the CDR3 is CSASDSWSTDTQYF.

Notes on this clone: The read finishes 3 residues shy of the CDR3 end, and the germline J gene is used to complete it. V usage is TRBV19 and J usage is TRBJ2-3; maybe TRBD2 (5 bases). The germline V gene encodes CDR1 LNHDA and CDR2 SQIVND (reference sequence). CDR3 length equals 16 residues. The V gene lost 3 bases and the J gene lost 2 bases, with 15 bases spanning the gap. The CDR3 bases that were read are TGTGCCAGTAGTATGTTGCCGGGGTCTGTCACAGATACG. This encodes CASSMLPGSVTDT. The CDR3 in its entirety is CASSMLPGSVTDTQYF.

On this clone itself: The read falls 3 residues short of the CDR3 end, and the missing part is taken from the germline J gene. J is TRBJ2-2 and V is TRBV7-7; 11 positions agree with TRBD1. The CDR3 covers 16 residues. Trimming at V came to 5 bases and at J to 7 bases, leaving 9 bases not matched to a gene. In germline, CDR1 is SSHAT, CDR2 FNYEAQ (reference sequence). This chain's CDR3 is CASSPGTGGIFGELFF. CDR3 DNA (partial): TGTGCCAGCAGCCCCGGGACAGGGGGGATTTTCGGGGAG.